This TCR beta chain came from a study of T-cell memory formation after mild COVID-19. The CDR3 contains 12 residues. Germline loops: CDR1 SGHRS, CDR2 YFSETQ. V was shortened by 0 bases and J by 8 bases, with 6 bases between the two germline ends. TCRdb redid the calling of the 5' RACE reads with MiXCR, one entry per CDR3 protein. The repertoire includes around 430,000 distinct CDR3 sequences, roughly 15% of them detected once, and around a fifth sits in the top ten. V gene TRBV5-1 combines with J gene TRBJ2-1; D is undetermined. Sequences were obtained from PBMCs or a T cell subset sorted from them (not recorded which). The source is a man aged 18 to 30 who had mild COVID-19 (a few samples of this study predate the infection). Cell type and time point are not known. The DNA for the CDR3 is TGCGCCAGCAGCTTGGATGCCGATGAGCAGTTCTTC. It encodes CASSLDADEQFF.